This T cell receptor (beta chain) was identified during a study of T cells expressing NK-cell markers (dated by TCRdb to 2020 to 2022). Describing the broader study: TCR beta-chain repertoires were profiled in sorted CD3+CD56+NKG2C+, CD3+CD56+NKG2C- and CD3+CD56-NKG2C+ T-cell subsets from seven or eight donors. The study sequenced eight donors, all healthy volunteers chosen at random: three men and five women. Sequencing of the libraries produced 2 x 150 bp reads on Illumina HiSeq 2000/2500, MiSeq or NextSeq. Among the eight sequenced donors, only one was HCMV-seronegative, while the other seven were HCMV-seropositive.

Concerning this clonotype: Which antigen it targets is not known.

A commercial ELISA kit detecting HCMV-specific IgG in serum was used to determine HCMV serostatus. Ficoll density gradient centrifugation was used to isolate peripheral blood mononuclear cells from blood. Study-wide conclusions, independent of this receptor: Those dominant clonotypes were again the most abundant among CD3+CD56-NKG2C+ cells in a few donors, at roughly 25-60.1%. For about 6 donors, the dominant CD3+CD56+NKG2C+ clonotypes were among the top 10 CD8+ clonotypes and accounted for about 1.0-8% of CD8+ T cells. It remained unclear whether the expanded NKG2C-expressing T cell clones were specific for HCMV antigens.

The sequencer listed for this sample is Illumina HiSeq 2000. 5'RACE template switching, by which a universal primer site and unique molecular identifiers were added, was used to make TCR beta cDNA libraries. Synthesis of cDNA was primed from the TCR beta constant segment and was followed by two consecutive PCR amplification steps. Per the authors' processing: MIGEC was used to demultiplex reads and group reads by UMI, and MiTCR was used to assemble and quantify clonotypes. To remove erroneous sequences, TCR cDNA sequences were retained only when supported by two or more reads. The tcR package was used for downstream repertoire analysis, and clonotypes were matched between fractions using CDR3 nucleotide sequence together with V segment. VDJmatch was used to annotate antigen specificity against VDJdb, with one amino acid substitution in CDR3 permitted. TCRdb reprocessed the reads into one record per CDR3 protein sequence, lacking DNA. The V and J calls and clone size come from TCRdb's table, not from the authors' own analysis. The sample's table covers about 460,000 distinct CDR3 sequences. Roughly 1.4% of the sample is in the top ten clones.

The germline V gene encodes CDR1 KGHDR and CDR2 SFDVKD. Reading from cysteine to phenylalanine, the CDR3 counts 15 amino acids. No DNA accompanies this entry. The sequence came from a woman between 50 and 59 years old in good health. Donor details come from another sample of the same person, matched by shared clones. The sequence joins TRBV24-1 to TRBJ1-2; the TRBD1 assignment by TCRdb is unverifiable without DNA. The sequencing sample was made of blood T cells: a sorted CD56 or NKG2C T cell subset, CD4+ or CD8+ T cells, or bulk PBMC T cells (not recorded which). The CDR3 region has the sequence CATSDRDGHNYGYTF.